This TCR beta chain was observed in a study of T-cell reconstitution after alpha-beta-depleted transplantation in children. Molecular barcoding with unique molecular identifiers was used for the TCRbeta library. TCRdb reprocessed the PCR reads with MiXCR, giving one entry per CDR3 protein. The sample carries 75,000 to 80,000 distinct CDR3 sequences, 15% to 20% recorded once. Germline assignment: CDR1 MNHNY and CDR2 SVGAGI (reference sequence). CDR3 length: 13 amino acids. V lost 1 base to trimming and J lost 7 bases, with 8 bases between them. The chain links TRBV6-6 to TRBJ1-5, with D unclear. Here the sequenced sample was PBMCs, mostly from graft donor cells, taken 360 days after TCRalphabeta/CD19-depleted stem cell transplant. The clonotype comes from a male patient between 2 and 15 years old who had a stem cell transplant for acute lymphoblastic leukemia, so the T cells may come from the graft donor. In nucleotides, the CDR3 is TGTGCCAGCAGTTACTGGGGTAACCAGCCCCAGCATTTT. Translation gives CASSYWGNQPQHF.